This passage covers 17 T cell receptor beta chains from one sample sequenced in a study of blood T cell repertoires in COVID-19. Libraries were prepared by immunoSEQ multiplex PCR; TCRdb keeps only in-frame clonotypes and omits some of them. The table shows fewer than 250,000 clones, with 82% occurring only once. Sequencing input: peripheral blood. The receptors derive from a woman in her 70s with acute or convalescent COVID-19.

This chain links TRBV2 with TRBJ1-2; TRBD1 matches at 7 bases. The CDR3 runs 14 residues. Germline CDR1 SNHLY, CDR2 FYNNEI. V dropped 8 bases and J dropped 8; count of bases not matched to a gene: 14. The CDR3 sequence: CASGTGTASGGYTF. The DNA for the CDR3 is TGTGCCAGCGGTACCGGGACAGCCTCCGGCGGCTACACCTTC.

V and J are TRBV3-1 (or the pseudogene TRBV3-2) and TRBJ2-5, with D perhaps TRBD2 (6 bases). The CDR3 length is 14 residues. Germline V gene sequence: CDR1 LGHDT, CDR2 YNNKEL (reference sequence). V was trimmed by 1 base and J by 2 bases, leaving 8 bases between them. The CDR3 coding sequence is TGTGCCAGCAGCCAAGTGGCGGGGCAAGAGACCCAGTACTTC. It yields the protein CASSQVAGQETQYF.

The V and J genes are TRBV6-4 and TRBJ2-2; 10 bases map to TRBD1. The germline CDR1 and CDR2 sequences are MRHNA and SNTAGT. After removal of 4 bases from V and 2 bases from J, the junction contained 10 bases not matched to a gene. This CDR3 has 18 amino acids. CDR3 sequence: CASSARQGAFSNTGELFF. The CDR3 nucleotides read TGTGCCAGCAGTGCGCGACAGGGGGCGTTTTCAAACACCGGGGAGCTGTTTTTT.

This rearrangement joins TRBV12-3 or TRBV12-4 to TRBJ1-2; D unresolved. The CDR3 length is 13 residues. V lost 2 bases and J 2 bases, leaving 6 bases between the germline ends. The CDR3 DNA is TGTGCCAGCAGTTTATCGGGGAACTATGGCTACACCTTC. Protein product: CASSLSGNYGYTF.

This clone showed up just once. The V call is TRBV18, the J call TRBJ2-1, with a tentative D call TRBD2 (6 bases). Trimming removed 3 bases at V and 0 bases at J, with 6 bases between. Looked up from germline, CDR1 is KGHSH and CDR2 is LQKENI. The CDR3 is 14 residues long. Written as DNA, the CDR3 is TGTGCCAGCTCACCGGGGGGCTCCTACAATGAGCAGTTCTTC. Translated, it gives CASSPGGSYNEQFF.

This clone turned up a few times. The chain joins TRBV3-1 (or the pseudogene TRBV3-2) to TRBJ1-5, with 7 positions matching TRBD1. CDR1 and CDR2 (germline): LGHDT, YNNKEL (reference sequence). CDR3 length: 14 amino acids. With V trimmed by 1 base and J by 7 bases, 4 bases remained unmatched. CDR3 protein: CASSQGAGGQPQHF. The CDR3 nucleotides are TGTGCCAGCAGCCAAGGGGCAGGGGGACAGCCCCAGCATTTT.

The chain combines TRBV5-1 with TRBJ2-3; 9 nucleotides align to TRBD2. Germline V gene lookup returns CDR1 SGHRS and CDR2 YFSETQ. V lost 4 bases and J lost 1; bases outside the gene matches: 4. CDR3 length: 15 residues. Here the CDR3 DNA reads TGCGCCAGCAGCGCCTCTAGCGGGGGCACAGATACGCAGTATTTT. This codes for CASSASSGGTDTQYF.

The chain uses TRBV4-1 and TRBJ1-2, with 9 bases lining up with TRBD1. Germline V gene sequence: CDR1 MGHRA, CDR2 YSYEKL. This CDR3 has 14 residues. With V trimmed by 4 bases and J by 8 bases, 8 bases remained unmatched. CDR3 sequence: CASSRWGQGGGYTF. CDR3 in DNA: TGCGCCAGCAGCCGATGGGGACAGGGAGGAGGCTACACCTTC.

The chain employs TRBV10-3 and TRBJ1-6; tentatively, D is TRBD1 (5 bases). This CDR3 comprises 16 residues. The ends were cut back, 2 bases at V and 6 bases at J, with 14 bases in the middle. Germline lookup yields CDR1 ENHRY and CDR2 SYGVKD. The CDR3 region has the DNA TGTGCCATCAGTGAGGAAGTACAGGTGTTTAATTCACCCCTCCACTTT. This codes for CAISEEVQVFNSPLHF.

V is TRBV10-3 and J is TRBJ2-7, with D perhaps matching TRBD2 (5 bases). Trimming cost V 8 bases and J 2 bases, with 22 bases left between them. The length of the CDR3 is 16 residues. In germline, CDR1 is ENHRY, CDR2 SYGVKD. In DNA, the CDR3 is TGTGCCATCTCCAACCCTGGGCGGGCTCATCCCTACGAGCAGTACTTC. The encoded protein is CAISNPGRAHPYEQYF.

J is TRBJ2-1 and V is TRBV11-3; TRBD2 matches at 7 bases. The V gene end was trimmed by 1 base and the J gene end by 6 bases; junction bases not matched to a gene: 6. The CDR3 covers 15 residues. In germline, CDR1 is SGHNT, CDR2 YENEEA. CDR3 nucleotides: TGTGCCAGCAGCTTAGGTGGCAGGGAGGGCAATGAGCAGTTCTTC. This encodes CASSLGGREGNEQFF.

This chain connects TRBV6-5 to TRBJ1-5; tentatively, D is TRBD1 (6 bases). Trimming pared 2 bases from V and 3 bases from J, leaving 11 bases between. The CDR3 has 15 residues. The germline V gene has CDR1 MNHEY and CDR2 SVGAGI. The CDR3 nucleotides read TGTGCCAGCAGTTACGTCAGGGGAGACAATCAGCCCCAGCATTTT. This encodes CASSYVRGDNQPQHF.

V is TRBV7-8 and J is TRBJ1-3; 9 bases agree with TRBD1. The CDR3 is made up of 16 amino acids. CDR1 and CDR2 from the germline V gene are SGHVS and FQNEAQ. The V segment lost 0 bases and the J segment 1 base; nucleotides outside the gene matches: 1. CDR3: CASSLAGQGSGNTIYF. For the CDR3, the DNA is TGTGCCAGCAGCTTAGCGGGACAGGGTTCTGGAAACACCATATATTTT.

The CDR3: CASSGLGAGELFF. Written as DNA, the CDR3 is TGTGCCAGCAGCGGACTCGGGGCCGGGGAGCTGTTTTTT. V is TRBV6-2 or TRBV6-3 and J is TRBJ2-2; possible D gene TRBD2, 5 bases. Germline V CDR1 and CDR2: MNHEY, SVGEGT. The CDR3 is 13 residues long. Trimming left V 6 bases short and J 6 bases short, with 11 bases between.

V usage is TRBV18 and J usage is TRBJ2-3; 8 bases line up with TRBD1. This CDR3 has 14 residues. The germline gives CDR1 KGHSH, CDR2 LQKENI. V shed 5 bases, J shed 3 bases, and the junction held 4 bases outside the gene matches. CDR3 sequence: CASSRNRGTDTQYF. DNA for the CDR3: TGTGCCAGCTCAAGAAACAGGGGGACAGATACGCAGTATTTT.

V gene TRBV28 combines with J gene TRBJ1-1; TRBD1 matches 7 bases. Germline trimming cut 4 bases from V and 3 bases from J; bases unmatched to any gene: 8. Germline-derived CDR1 and CDR2 are MDHEN and SYDVKM. This CDR3 region has 15 residues. The CDR3 bases are TGTGCCAGCAGTTACCCAACAGGGGACTACACTGAAGCTTTCTTT. Translation: CASSYPTGDYTEAFF.

This clone was seen a handful of times. The chain carries TRBV10-3 and TRBJ1-1, with 8 bases that match TRBD1. This CDR3 has 17 amino acids. The J segment lost 2 bases and the V segment lost 3 bases, leaving 11 bases of the junction unmatched. The germline gives CDR1 ENHRY, CDR2 SYGVKD. DNA of the CDR3: TGTGCCATCAGTGATAAATGGACAGGGAGAACAAACACTGAAGCTTTCTTT. Its protein product is CAISDKWTGRTNTEAFF.